A selection of T cell receptor beta chains follows, all from one sample in a study of OX40 agonist ivuxolimab in advanced cancers. TCRdb's table, derived via immunoSEQ multiplex PCR, lists solely in-frame clones and lacks some. Of roughly 67,000 clones listed, approximately 91% are singletons. The specimen comprised CD4+ or CD8+ T cells sorted from blood, sampled in a trial of the OX40 agonist ivuxolimab. These receptors were obtained from an adult with an advanced solid tumor such as melanoma, head and neck, liver or kidney cancer. The CDR3 runs from the conserved cysteine through the conserved F or W. The D gene is left open where the match is weak. Clone size is given for some rows only: seen once, a few or many times, or a class if the clone is expanded.

D: -; J: TRBJ1-3; size: once; V: TRBV11-1; DNA: TGTGCCAGCGGTTCCGACTGGGGCTACACCATATATTTT; CDR3: CASGSDWGYTIYF
D: -; J: TRBJ2-7; size: -; V: TRBV6-1; DNA: TGTGCCAGCAGTGAAGGCGGAGGGTCCCTCGAGCAGTACTTC; CDR3: CASSEGGGSLEQYF
D: -; J: TRBJ2-5; size: -; V: TRBV5-1; DNA: TGCGCCAGCAGTATCGGAAGTGGAGAAGAGACCCAGTACTTC; CDR3: CASSIGSGEETQYF
D: -; J: TRBJ2-7; size: once; V: TRBV27; DNA: TGTGCCAGCAAAGAGGCGGGCACCTACGAGCAGTACTTC; CDR3: CASKEAGTYEQYF
D: -; J: TRBJ1-1; size: -; V: TRBV11-1; DNA: TGTGCCAGCAGCTTGGACAGGAACACTGAAGCTTTCTTT; CDR3: CASSLDRNTEAFF
D: -; J: TRBJ2-7; size: -; V: TRBV19; DNA: TGTGCCAGTAGACGGACTCCATCCGACAAGCAGTACTTC; CDR3: CASRRTPSDKQYF
D: -; J: TRBJ2-3; size: -; V: TRBV7-9; DNA: TGTGCCAGCAGTATGTGGGACCCCGCATCAGATACGCAGTATTTT; CDR3: CASSMWDPASDTQYF
D: -; J: TRBJ2-1; size: -; V: TRBV6-5; DNA: TGTGCCAGCAGTTACGGGGCGGCAGGGGGGGATGAGCAGTTCTTC; CDR3: CASSYGAAGGDEQFF
D: -; J: TRBJ1-5; size: -; V: TRBV27; DNA: TGTGCCAGCAGTTTAGAGAGCAATCAGCCCCAGCATTTT; CDR3: CASSLESNQPQHF
D: -; J: TRBJ1-3; size: -; V: TRBV10-3; DNA: TGTGCCATCAGGGGGACCGACACCGACACCATATATTTT; CDR3: CAIRGTDTDTIYF